This paragraph reports one T cell receptor beta chain. The entry originates in a study of blood T cell repertoires in COVID-19. Study overall: Sites across the United States, Italy and Spain contributed samples from acute and convalescent COVID-19. PBMCs, B-cell-depleted T cells, or T cells provided the cDNA or gDNA that made up the material.

Method: immunoSEQ multiplex PCR; TCRdb's copy keeps in-frame clones and lacks some. The repertoire holds about 110,000 clones, roughly four fifths seen once, with approximately 4.1% in the top ten. The source material was peripheral blood. This receptor was identified in a woman aged 70-85 years with acute or convalescent COVID-19.

For the CDR3, the DNA is TGTGCCAGCAGCTCGACGGCGGTTTACGAGCAGTACTTC. Translation gives CASSSTAVYEQYF. This rearrangement joins TRBV3-1 (or the pseudogene TRBV3-2) to TRBJ2-7; D unresolved. V was trimmed by 5 bases and J by 4 bases, leaving 12 bases between them. The CDR3 runs 13 residues. CDR1 and CDR2 from the germline V gene are LGHDT and YNNKEL (reference sequence).